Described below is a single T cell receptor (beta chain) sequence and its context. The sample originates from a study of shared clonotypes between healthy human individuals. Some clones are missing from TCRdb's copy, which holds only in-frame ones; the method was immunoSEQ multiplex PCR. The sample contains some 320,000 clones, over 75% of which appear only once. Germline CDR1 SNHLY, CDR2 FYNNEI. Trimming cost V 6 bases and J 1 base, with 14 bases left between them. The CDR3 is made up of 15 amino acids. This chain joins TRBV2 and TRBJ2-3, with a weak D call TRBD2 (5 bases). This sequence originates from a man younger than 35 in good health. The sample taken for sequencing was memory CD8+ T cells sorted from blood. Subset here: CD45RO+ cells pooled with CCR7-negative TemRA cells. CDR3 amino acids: CASSWVTSRTDTQYF. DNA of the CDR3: TGTGCCAGCAGCTGGGTAACTAGTCGCACAGATACGCAGTATTTT. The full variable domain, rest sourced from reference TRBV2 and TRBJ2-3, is EPEVTQTPSHQVTQMGQEVILRCVPISNHLYFYWYRQILGQKVEFLVSFYNNEISEKSEIFDDQFSVERPDGSNFTLKIRSTKLEDSAMYFCASSWVTSRTDTQYFGPGTRLTVL.